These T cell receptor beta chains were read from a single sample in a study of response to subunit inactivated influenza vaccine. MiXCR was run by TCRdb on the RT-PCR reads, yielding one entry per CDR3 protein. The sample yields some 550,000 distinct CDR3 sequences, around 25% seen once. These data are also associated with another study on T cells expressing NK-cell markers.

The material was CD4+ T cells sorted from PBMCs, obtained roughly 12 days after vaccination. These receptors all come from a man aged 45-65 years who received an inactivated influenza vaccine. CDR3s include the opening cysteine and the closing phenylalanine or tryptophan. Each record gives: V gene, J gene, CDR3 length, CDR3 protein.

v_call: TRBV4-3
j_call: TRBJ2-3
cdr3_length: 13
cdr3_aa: CASSRERADTQYF

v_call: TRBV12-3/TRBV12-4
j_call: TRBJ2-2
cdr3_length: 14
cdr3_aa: CASSLIGLYGELFF

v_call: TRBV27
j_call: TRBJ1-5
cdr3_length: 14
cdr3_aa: CASSLGGSYQPQHF

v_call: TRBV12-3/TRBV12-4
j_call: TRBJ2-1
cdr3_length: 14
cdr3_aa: CASSLREMYNEQFF

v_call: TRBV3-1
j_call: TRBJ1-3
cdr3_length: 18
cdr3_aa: CASSQERRLTSSGNTIYF

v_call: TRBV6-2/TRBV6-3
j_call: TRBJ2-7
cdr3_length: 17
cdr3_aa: CASSYRKQGQGSYEQYF

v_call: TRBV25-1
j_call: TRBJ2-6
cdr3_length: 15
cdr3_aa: CASSEWGAGANVLTF

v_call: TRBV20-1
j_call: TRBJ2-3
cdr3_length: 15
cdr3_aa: CSATRGVGSTDTQYF

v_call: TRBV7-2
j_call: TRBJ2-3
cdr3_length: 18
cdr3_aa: CASSLALSSGASTDTQYF

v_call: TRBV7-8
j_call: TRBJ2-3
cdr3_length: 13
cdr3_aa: CASSLGQGDTQYF

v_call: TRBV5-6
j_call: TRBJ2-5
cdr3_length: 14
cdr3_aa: CASSPQTARETQYF

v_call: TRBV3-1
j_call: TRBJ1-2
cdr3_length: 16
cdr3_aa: CASSQRGSRGNYGYTF

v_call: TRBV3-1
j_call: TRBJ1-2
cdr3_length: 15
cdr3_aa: CASSQRRTGSYGYTF

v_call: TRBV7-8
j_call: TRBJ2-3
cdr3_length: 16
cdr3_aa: CASSPPSGFMTDTQYF

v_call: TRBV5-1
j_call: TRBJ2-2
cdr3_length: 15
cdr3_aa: CASQRTGANTGELFF

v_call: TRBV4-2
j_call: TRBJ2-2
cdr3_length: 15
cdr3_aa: CASSQDPVNTGELFF

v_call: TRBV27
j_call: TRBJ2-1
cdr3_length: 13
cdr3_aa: CASSSSMGLEQFF

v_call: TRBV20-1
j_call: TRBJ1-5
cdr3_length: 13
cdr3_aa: CSASGGSSQPQHF

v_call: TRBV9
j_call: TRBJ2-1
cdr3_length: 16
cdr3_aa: CASSVGGESSYNEQFF

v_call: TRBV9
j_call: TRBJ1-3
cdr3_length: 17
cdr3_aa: CASSGNSRDRSGNTIYF

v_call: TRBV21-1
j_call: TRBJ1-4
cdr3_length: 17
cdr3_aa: CASSKVLVRGTNEKLFF

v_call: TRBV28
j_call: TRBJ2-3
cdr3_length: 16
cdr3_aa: CASSSTSGRGTDTQYF

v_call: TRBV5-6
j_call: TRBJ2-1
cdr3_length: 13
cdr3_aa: CASTRGVEKEQFF

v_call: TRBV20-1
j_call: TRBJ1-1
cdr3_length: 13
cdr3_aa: CSADPGTGVEAFF

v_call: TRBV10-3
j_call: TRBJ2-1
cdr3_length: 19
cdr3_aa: CAISAIVGGTGSRGSEQFF

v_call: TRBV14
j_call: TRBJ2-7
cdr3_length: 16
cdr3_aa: CASSHIEGLPPYEQYF

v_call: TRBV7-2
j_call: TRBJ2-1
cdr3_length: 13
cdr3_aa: CASSLPVNNEQFF

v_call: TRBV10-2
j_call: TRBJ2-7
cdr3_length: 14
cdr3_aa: CASSRGQGALEQYF

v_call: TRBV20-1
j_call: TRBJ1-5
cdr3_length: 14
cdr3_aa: CSARVAQGNQPQHF

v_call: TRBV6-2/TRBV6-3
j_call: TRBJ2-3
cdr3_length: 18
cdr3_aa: CASSYSIGAGTRGKAQYF

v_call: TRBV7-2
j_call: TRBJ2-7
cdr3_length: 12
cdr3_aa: CASSSIVGKQYF

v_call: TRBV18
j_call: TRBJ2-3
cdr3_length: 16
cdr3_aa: CASSPGRGQYTDTQYF

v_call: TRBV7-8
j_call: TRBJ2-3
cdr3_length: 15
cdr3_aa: CASSTGHRSTDTQYF

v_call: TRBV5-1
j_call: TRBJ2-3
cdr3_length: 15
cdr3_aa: CASTNLGLGRDTQYF

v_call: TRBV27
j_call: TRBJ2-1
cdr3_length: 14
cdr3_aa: CASSFRPGVNEQFF

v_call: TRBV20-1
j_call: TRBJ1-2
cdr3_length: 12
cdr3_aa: CSALSGYYGYTF

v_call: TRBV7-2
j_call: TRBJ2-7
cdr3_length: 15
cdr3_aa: CASSPPPPGGYEQYF

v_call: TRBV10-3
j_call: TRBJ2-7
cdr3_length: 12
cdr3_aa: CATGTSGYEQYF

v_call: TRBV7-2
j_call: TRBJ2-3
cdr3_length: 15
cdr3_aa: CASTHGASGAHTQYF

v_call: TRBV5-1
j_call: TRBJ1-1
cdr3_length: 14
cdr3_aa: CASSTTDSTTEAFF

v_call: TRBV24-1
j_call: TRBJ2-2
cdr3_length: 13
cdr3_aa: CATSEPNTGELFF

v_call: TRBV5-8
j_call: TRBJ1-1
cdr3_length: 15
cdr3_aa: CASSLYIQGRGEAFF

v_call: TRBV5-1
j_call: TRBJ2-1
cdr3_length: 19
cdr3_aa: CASSLVTSGGRGSYNEQFF

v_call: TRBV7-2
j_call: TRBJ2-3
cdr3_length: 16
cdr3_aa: CASSLSPVKHTDTQYF

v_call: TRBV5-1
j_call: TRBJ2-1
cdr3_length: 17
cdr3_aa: CASSLGTGGASYNEQFF

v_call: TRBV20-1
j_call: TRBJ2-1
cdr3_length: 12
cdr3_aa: CSAPTSINEQFF

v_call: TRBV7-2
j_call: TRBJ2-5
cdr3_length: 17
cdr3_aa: CASSPKFGVAEQETQYF

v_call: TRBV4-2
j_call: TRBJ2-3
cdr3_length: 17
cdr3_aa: CASSQDPSSGGTDTQYF

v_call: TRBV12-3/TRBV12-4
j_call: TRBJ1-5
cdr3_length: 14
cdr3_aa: CASSYYRVGQPQHF

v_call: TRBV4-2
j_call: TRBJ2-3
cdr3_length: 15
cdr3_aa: CASSQDRTVPDTQYF

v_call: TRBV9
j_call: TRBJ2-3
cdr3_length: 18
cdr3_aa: CASSVLPGLAGTTDTQYF

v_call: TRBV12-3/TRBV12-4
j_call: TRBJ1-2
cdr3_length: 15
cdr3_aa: CASSPGRVWSYGYTF

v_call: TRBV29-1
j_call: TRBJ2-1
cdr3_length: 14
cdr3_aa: CSAGAGTGRNEQFF

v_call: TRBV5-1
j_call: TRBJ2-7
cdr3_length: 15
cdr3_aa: CASSLGGYSSYEQYF

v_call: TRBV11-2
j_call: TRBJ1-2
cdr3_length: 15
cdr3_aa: CASSSLLNRGWGYTF

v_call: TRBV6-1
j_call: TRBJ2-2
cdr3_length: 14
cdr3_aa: CASSATTLLGELFF

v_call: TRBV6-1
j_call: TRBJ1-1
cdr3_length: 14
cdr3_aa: CASSENSGKTEAFF

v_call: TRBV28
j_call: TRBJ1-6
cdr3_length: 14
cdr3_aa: CASRRTGRNSPLHF

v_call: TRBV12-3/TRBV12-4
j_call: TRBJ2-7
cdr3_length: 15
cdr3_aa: CASSLTGGRGYEQYF

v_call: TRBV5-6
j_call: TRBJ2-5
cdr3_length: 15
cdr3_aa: CASSLQRGGWETQYF